This note documents a single T cell receptor (beta chain) sequence. The CDR3 covers 15 residues. V shed 6 bases and J 4 bases; nucleotides not matched to a gene: 9. Germline V lookup: CDR1 MNHNS, CDR2 SASEGT. This sample was taken from a study of technical replicates of blood from a handful of donors. TCRdb keeps only in-frame clones here, not all; method: immunoSEQ multiplex PCR. The sample shows over 45,000 clones, 80% to 95% of them seen only once. The sequence was obtained from a human donor in good health. Some clones in this sample may be carry-over from other donors' samples. The rearrangement joins TRBV6-1 to TRBJ2-5, with TRBD1 matching 9 bases. The sample comprised PBMCs. The CDR3 here is CASRVSQGAGETQYF. In DNA, the CDR3 is TGTGCCAGCAGGGTCTCACAGGGGGCGGGAGAGACCCAGTACTTC.